This T cell receptor beta chain was recovered during a study of sequential checkpoint blockade in melanoma. Treatment meaning: randomized to nivolumab then ipilimumab (arm A) or the reverse (arm B). Sequencing was performed with immunoSEQ multiplex PCR; in TCRdb, only in-frame clones are kept and a portion is missing. The repertoire consists of approximately 28,000 clones, with 85% to 90% occurring once and the leading ten covering 11% to 15%. There are 15 residues in the CDR3. Germline loops: CDR1 SGHRS, CDR2 YFSETQ. The V segment lost 1 base and the J segment 2 bases; nucleotides outside the gene matches: 5.

The sequenced sample was CD8+ T cells sorted from blood (inferred from file names), obtained from a patient given nivolumab and ipilimumab in sequence. The rearrangement links TRBV5-1 to TRBJ2-5; TRBD1 matches 7 bases. The TCR comes from a human donor with melanoma. The CDR3, as DNA: TGCGCCAGCAGCTTGTTTGGACAGGTTCAAGAGACCCAGTACTTC. It translates to CASSLFGQVQETQYF.